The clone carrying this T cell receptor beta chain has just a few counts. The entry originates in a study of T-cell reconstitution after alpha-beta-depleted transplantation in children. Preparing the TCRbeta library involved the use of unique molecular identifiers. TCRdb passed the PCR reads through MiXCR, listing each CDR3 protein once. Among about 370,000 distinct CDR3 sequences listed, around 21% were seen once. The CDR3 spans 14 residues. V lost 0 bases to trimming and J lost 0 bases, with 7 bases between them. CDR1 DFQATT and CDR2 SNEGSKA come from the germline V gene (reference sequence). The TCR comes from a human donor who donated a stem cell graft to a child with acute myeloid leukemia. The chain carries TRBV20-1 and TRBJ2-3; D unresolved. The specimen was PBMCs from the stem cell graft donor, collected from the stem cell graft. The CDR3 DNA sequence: TGCAGTGCTAGAGACATCCCTAGCACAGATACGCAGTATTTT. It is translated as CSARDIPSTDTQYF.